This entry lists 24 T cell receptor beta chains sequenced from one sample in a study of blood T cell repertoires in COVID-19. Assay used: immunoSEQ multiplex PCR; TCRdb lists only in-frame clones, some missing. The data hold approximately 91,000 clones, with 87% observed a single time. The sample comprised peripheral blood. All receptors come from a man in his sixties or seventies with acute or convalescent COVID-19.

DNA for the CDR3: TGTGCCAGCAGTTTTAAGTCAGTCACTGAAGCTTTCTTT. Translation gives CASSFKSVTEAFF. The chain links TRBV28 to TRBJ1-1; no reliable D call. The CDR3 consists of 13 residues. Trimming shortened V by 3 bases and J by 4 bases, and 9 bases separated the two germline ends. Germline values: CDR1 MDHEN, CDR2 SYDVKM.

Written as DNA, the CDR3 is TGTGCCAGCAGTTTCGACAGGGATAACACTGAAGCTTTCTTT. It yields the protein CASSFDRDNTEAFF. The genes are TRBV28 and TRBJ1-1; TRBD1 aligns across 7 bases. Germline V CDR1 and CDR2: MDHEN, SYDVKM. This CDR3 region has 14 residues. J gave up 2 bases and V 3 bases, and 3 bases lay outside the gene matches.

The chain joins TRBV6-1 to TRBJ2-1; TRBD2 agrees at 11 bases. The germline CDR1 and CDR2 sequences are MNHNS and SASEGT. This CDR3 region has 19 residues. J gave up 2 bases and V 1 base, and 10 bases lay outside the gene matches. For the CDR3, the DNA is TGTGCCAGCAGTGAAGTTCTAGCGGGGGGTAATTGGGCCTACAATGAGCAGTTCTTC. It encodes CASSEVLAGGNWAYNEQFF.

V usage is TRBV7-3 and J usage is TRBJ2-5; TRBD2 might be the D (5 bases). CDR1 and CDR2 (germline): SGHTA, FQGTGA. This CDR3 comprises 13 residues. The V gene lost 5 bases and the J gene lost 5 bases, with 12 bases spanning the gap. The CDR3 sequence is CASSVDRGETQYF. The CDR3 DNA is TGTGCCAGCAGCGTCGATCGCGGGGAGACCCAGTACTTC.

The chain has TRBV15 and TRBJ1-5, with 12 nucleotides matching TRBD1. V lost 1 base, J lost 5 bases, and 3 bases stayed unmatched. CDR1 is LNHNV, CDR2 YYDKDF, per germline (reference sequence). The length of the CDR3 is 16 residues. The CDR3 DNA reads as TGTGCCACCAGCAGAGGCGGGACAGGGGGCTATCAGCCCCAGCATTTT. Translation gives CATSRGGTGGYQPQHF.

V usage is TRBV19 and J usage is TRBJ1-2; the D gene is possibly TRBD1 (5 bases). The CDR3 runs 14 residues. Germline loops: CDR1 LNHDA, CDR2 SQIVND (reference sequence). V gave up 5 bases and J gave up 2 bases, with 12 bases separating them. This CDR3 reads CASSLQRQNYGYTF. CDR3 sequence (DNA): TGTGCCAGTAGTTTACAACGACAGAACTATGGCTACACCTTC. Together with reference TRBV19 and TRBJ1-2, the CDR3 gives the full variable domain: DGGITQSPKYLFRKEGQNVTLSCEQNLNHDAMYWYRQDPGQGLRLIYYSQIVNDFQKGDIAEGYSVSREKKESFPLTVTSAQKNPTAFYLCASSLQRQNYGYTFGSGTRLTVV.

The sample holds one count of this clone. The V and J genes are TRBV24-1 and TRBJ2-5; D is undetermined. Germline values: CDR1 KGHDR, CDR2 SFDVKD. V gave up 2 bases and J gave up 4 bases, with 7 bases separating them. CDR3 size: 13 residues. For the CDR3, the DNA is TGTGCCACCAGTGATTCGGCTAGAGAGACCCAGTACTTC. Translation: CATSDSARETQYF.

The chain is built from TRBV6-4 and TRBJ1-1, with TRBD1 matching over 7 bases. In germline, CDR1 is MRHNA, CDR2 SNTAGT. The V segment lost 4 bases and the J segment 5 bases; nucleotides outside the gene matches: 7. The CDR3 loop spans 14 amino acids. CDR3 region: CASSADRDGTEAFF. The CDR3 nucleotides read TGTGCCAGCAGTGCTGACAGGGATGGGACTGAAGCTTTCTTT.

The chain is built from TRBV5-1 and TRBJ1-2; D call uncertain. Germline lookup yields CDR1 SGHRS and CDR2 YFSETQ. Trimming took 0 bases from V and 7 from J, leaving 10 bases between them. This CDR3 has 13 residues. The CDR3 nucleotides read TGCGCCAGCAGCTTGGACGTTGAGGGTGGCTACACCTTC. Translation gives CASSLDVEGGYTF.

This clone was recorded only once. The rearrangement joins TRBV9 to TRBJ2-3; 11 nucleotides agree with TRBD2. The CDR3 is 15 residues long. Germline CDR1 is SGDLS and CDR2 is YYNGEE. After removal of 6 bases from V and 2 bases from J, the junction contained 5 bases not matched to a gene. CDR3 nucleotide sequence: TGTGCCAGCACAGGGACTAGCGGATACACAGATACGCAGTATTTT. Its translation: CASTGTSGYTDTQYF.

The rearrangement links TRBV5-1 to TRBJ1-3, with a possible D match to TRBD1 (6 bases). This CDR3 region has 15 residues. Trimming removed 4 bases at V and 4 bases at J, with 15 bases between. Germline CDR1 and CDR2: SGHRS and YFSETQ. CDR3 nucleotides: TGCGCCAGCAGCCCTACAGGGTTCGGGGGAAACACCATATATTTT. It specifies CASSPTGFGGNTIYF.

This rearrangement joins TRBV29-1 to TRBJ2-3, with 9 bases matching TRBD1. The CDR3 contains 11 residues. V shed 2 bases and J 15 bases; nucleotides not matched to a gene: 6. The germline V gene encodes CDR1 SQVTM and CDR2 ANQGSEA. The CDR3 region is CSVETGGSVYF. The CDR3 bases are TGCAGCGTTGAAACAGGGGGCAGTGTATATTTT.

V and J are TRBV6-5 and TRBJ1-1, with D possibly matching TRBD1 (6 bases). Germline CDR1 reads MNHEY; CDR2 reads SVGAGI. Trimming cost V 6 bases and J 1 base, with 9 bases left between them. This CDR3 spans 13 amino acids. CDR3 bases: TGTGCCAGCAGCCAGGGGCGGAACACTGAAGCTTTCTTT. Translation: CASSQGRNTEAFF.

In this sample, this clone turned up a few times. The chain has TRBV6-6 and TRBJ2-3; D might be TRBD1 (5 bases). The V end was cut by 2 bases, the J end by 5 bases, with 11 bases between. CDR3 size: 14 residues. CDR1 and CDR2 from the germline V gene are MNHNY and SVGAGI (reference sequence). The chain's CDR3 is CASSYPLDRDTQYF. CDR3 nucleotide sequence: TGTGCCAGCAGTTACCCCCTCGACAGAGATACGCAGTATTTT.

The chain carries TRBV11-2 and TRBJ2-1; TRBD2 matches at 7 bases. The CDR3 covers 15 residues. V lost 1 base to trimming and J lost 0 bases; unmatched junction nucleotides: 0. Germline CDR1 SGHAT, CDR2 FQNNGV. CDR3: CASSLAGGSYNEQFF. CDR3 bases: TGTGCCAGCAGCTTAGCGGGGGGCTCCTACAATGAGCAGTTCTTC.

The count of this clone is one. The chain carries TRBV4-1 and TRBJ1-6; D ambiguous. The V end was cut by 1 base, the J end by 1 base, with 2 bases between. Germline V gene lookup returns CDR1 MGHRA and CDR2 YSYEKL. The CDR3 is 14 residues long. The CDR3 nucleotides read TGCGCCAGCAGCCAAGCGTCCTATAATTCACCCCTCCACTTT. Encoded protein: CASSQASYNSPLHF.

This clone was picked up one time. V is TRBV28 and J is TRBJ2-7; TRBD1 matches 7 bases. The J segment lost 2 bases and the V segment lost 7 bases, leaving 11 bases of the junction unmatched. There are 15 residues in the CDR3. Per germline, CDR1 MDHEN and CDR2 SYDVKM. Here the CDR3 reads CASTVLQGSAYEQYF. For the CDR3, the DNA is TGTGCCAGCACCGTACTACAGGGGAGCGCCTACGAGCAGTACTTC.

This clone was picked up a small number of times. The gene calls are TRBV24-1 and TRBJ1-4, with D possibly being TRBD1 (5 bases). CDR3 size: 17 residues. Deletions cut 8 bases from V and 0 bases from J, with 18 bases between. Germline CDR1 reads KGHDR; CDR2 reads SFDVKD. CDR3 in DNA: TGTGCCACCATCAAGGACCTCCCGGACACAACTAATGAAAAACTGTTTTTT. It specifies CATIKDLPDTTNEKLFF.

The chain joins TRBV6-4 to TRBJ1-1; maybe TRBD1 (6 bases). This CDR3 spans 13 amino acids. With 5 bases removed from V and 2 bases from J, the gap between germline ends came to 9 bases. Germline V gene lookup returns CDR1 MRHNA and CDR2 SNTAGT. The CDR3 protein is CASSYRVNTEAFF. DNA for the CDR3: TGTGCCAGCAGTTACAGGGTCAACACTGAAGCTTTCTTT.

The chain uses TRBV20-1 and TRBJ1-5; TRBD1 might be the D (6 bases). V shed 3 bases and J shed 6 bases, with 18 bases lying between them. In germline, CDR1 is DFQATT, CDR2 SNEGSKA (reference sequence). CDR3 length: 15 residues. DNA for the CDR3: TGCAGTGCTAGTCCCGGGACATTCGATTTTCAGCCCCAGCATTTT. Residues: CSASPGTFDFQPQHF.

The chain recombines TRBV10-1 with TRBJ1-2; 8 bases match TRBD1. The V and J ends lost 6 bases and 6 bases, in that order; junction bases with no gene match: 9. Germline CDR1 and CDR2: WNHNN and SYGVQD (reference sequence). CDR3 size: 14 residues. This chain's CDR3 is CASRKDREGHGYTF. For the CDR3, the DNA is TGCGCCAGCAGAAAGGACAGGGAGGGCCATGGCTACACCTTC.

This chain uses TRBV19 with TRBJ1-6, with 8 bases aligning to TRBD1. CDR1 is LNHDA, CDR2 SQIVND, per germline (reference sequence). CDR3 length equals 13 residues. The V gene end was trimmed by 7 bases and the J gene end by 10 bases; junction bases not matched to a gene: 6. The CDR3 reads CASKTGDRSPLHF. CDR3 coding DNA: TGTGCCAGTAAGACAGGGGACCGCTCACCCCTCCACTTT.

In this sample, this clone turned up a few times. The chain recombines TRBV16 with TRBJ1-5, with a weak D call TRBD1 (5 bases). This CDR3 is 13 amino acids long. Germline V lookup: CDR1 KGHSY, CDR2 FQNENV. V was pared by 4 bases and J by 6 bases, with 10 bases between. CDR3 residues: CASSPDSRQPQHF. In DNA form, the CDR3 reads TGTGCCAGCAGCCCAGACAGCCGTCAGCCCCAGCATTTT.

The chain joins TRBV5-4 to TRBJ2-5; D remains ambiguous. V gave up 2 bases and J gave up 5 bases, with 7 bases separating them. This CDR3 contains 12 residues. Germline V gene data show CDR1 as SGHNT and CDR2 as YYREEE (reference sequence). The CDR3 DNA is TGTGCCAGCAGCTTAGACTCGGAGACCCAGTACTTC. Translation gives CASSLDSETQYF.